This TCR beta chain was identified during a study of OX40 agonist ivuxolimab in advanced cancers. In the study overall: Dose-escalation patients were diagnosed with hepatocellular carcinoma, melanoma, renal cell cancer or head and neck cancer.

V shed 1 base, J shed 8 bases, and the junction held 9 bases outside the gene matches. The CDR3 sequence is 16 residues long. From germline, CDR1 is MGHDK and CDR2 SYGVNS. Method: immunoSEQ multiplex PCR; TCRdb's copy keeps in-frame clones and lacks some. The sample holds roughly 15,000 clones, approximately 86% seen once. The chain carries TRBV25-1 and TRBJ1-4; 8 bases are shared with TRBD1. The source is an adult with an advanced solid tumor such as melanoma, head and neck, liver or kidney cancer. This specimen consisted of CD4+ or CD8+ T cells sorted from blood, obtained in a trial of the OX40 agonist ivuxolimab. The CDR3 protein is CASSESGQGLSEKLFF. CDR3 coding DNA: TGTGCCAGCAGTGAATCCGGACAGGGACTCTCGGAAAAACTGTTTTTT.